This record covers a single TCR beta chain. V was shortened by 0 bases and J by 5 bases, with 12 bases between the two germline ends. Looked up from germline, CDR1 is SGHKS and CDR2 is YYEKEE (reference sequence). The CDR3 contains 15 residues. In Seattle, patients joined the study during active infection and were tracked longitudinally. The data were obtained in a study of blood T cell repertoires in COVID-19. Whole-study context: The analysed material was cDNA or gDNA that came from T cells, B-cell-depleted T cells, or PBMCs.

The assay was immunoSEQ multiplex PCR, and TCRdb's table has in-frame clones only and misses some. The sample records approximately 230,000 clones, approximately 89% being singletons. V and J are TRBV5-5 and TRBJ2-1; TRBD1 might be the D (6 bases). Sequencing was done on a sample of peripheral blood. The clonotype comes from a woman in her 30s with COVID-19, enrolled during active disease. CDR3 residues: CASSLVGNRDNEQFF. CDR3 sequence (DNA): TGTGCCAGCAGCTTGGTCGGTAACAGGGACAATGAGCAGTTCTTC.